Below are 20 T cell receptor beta chains sequenced from a single sample in a study of blood T cell repertoires in COVID-19. The table came from immunoSEQ multiplex PCR; TCRdb's copy has only in-frame clones and leaves some out. The sample shows roughly 150,000 clones, approximately 90% of them seen only once. The source material was peripheral blood. These receptors were obtained from a human donor in a cohort sampled during active COVID-19.

This clone came up once. The chain is built from TRBV10-3 and TRBJ2-3; 9 nucleotides agree with TRBD1. V lost 0 bases, J lost 3 bases, and 1 base stayed unmatched. Germline V gene sequence: CDR1 ENHRY, CDR2 SYGVKD. CDR3 size: 15 residues. CDR3 bases: TGTGCCATCAGTGAGTCTGGGACAGGGACAGATACGCAGTATTTT. This translates into CAISESGTGTDTQYF.

The CDR3 loop reads CASSLLVAGGYNEQFF. CDR3 nucleotide sequence: TGTGCCAGCAGTTTATTGGTAGCGGGGGGATACAATGAGCAGTTCTTC. This chain joins TRBV27 and TRBJ2-1, with 10 bases lining up with TRBD2. Germline V gene lookup returns CDR1 MNHEY and CDR2 SMNVEV (reference sequence). V dropped 1 base and J dropped 4; count of bases not matched to a gene: 4. CDR3 length: 16 residues.

Only one count was recorded for this clone. The V call is TRBV19, the J call TRBJ1-5; tentatively, D is TRBD1 (5 bases). Germline CDR1 LNHDA, CDR2 SQIVND (reference sequence). Trimming left V 4 bases short and J 1 base short, with 8 bases between. CDR3 length equals 14 residues. Here the CDR3 reads CASSTRQSNQPQHF. Here the CDR3 DNA reads TGTGCCAGTAGTACCCGACAGAGCAATCAGCCCCAGCATTTT.

Written as DNA, the CDR3 is TGTGCCAGCAGTTTACAGGGGTGGCGGCAAGAGACCCAGTACTTC. Translation gives CASSLQGWRQETQYF. V usage is TRBV28 and J usage is TRBJ2-5; the D gene is possibly TRBD1 (6 bases). V dropped 2 bases and J dropped 2 bases, with 12 bases sitting between them. The germline V gene has CDR1 MDHEN and CDR2 SYDVKM. The CDR3 loop spans 15 amino acids.

V and J are TRBV5-4 and TRBJ2-1; the D gene is possibly TRBD1 (5 bases). CDR1 and CDR2 from the germline V gene are SGHNT and YYREEE (reference sequence). The V end was cut by 4 bases, the J end by 2 bases, with 19 bases between. The CDR3 covers 17 residues. The CDR3 nucleotides read TGTGCCAGCAGCAGCTTTACCGACAGCCCGACCTACAATGAGCAGTTCTTC. The encoded protein is CASSSFTDSPTYNEQFF.

The rearrangement uses TRBV5-1 and TRBJ1-1, with D maybe TRBD1 (5 bases). CDR3 length: 15 amino acids. The germline V gene has CDR1 SGHRS and CDR2 YFSETQ. The V end lost 4 bases, the J end lost 1 base, and 14 bases lay between the germline ends. The CDR3 DNA is TGCGCCAGCAGCCAAGACAGTGCCGAGAACACTGAAGCTTTCTTT. As protein: CASSQDSAENTEAFF.

The rearrangement uses TRBV12-3 or TRBV12-4 and TRBJ1-5, with D tentatively TRBD1 (5 bases). CDR3 size: 13 residues. The ends were cut back, 7 bases at V and 4 bases at J, with 11 bases in the middle. This CDR3 is CASTPGGNQPQHF. CDR3 coding DNA: TGTGCCAGCACCCCGGGGGGTAATCAGCCCCAGCATTTT.

The rearrangement uses TRBV7-8 and TRBJ2-7; D might be TRBD1 (5 bases). The V gene lost 4 bases and the J gene lost 7 bases, with 14 bases spanning the gap. CDR3 length equals 13 residues. Germline V gene data show CDR1 as SGHVS and CDR2 as FQNEAQ. The chain's CDR3 is CASSSRSGREQYF. In DNA form, the CDR3 reads TGTGCCAGCAGCTCCCGGTCAGGGCGTGAGCAGTACTTC.

The chain is built from TRBV28 and TRBJ2-2; D is unresolved. CDR3 length: 15 amino acids. Germline values: CDR1 MDHEN, CDR2 SYDVKM. Trimming took 3 bases from V and 4 from J, leaving 12 bases between them. CDR3 DNA sequence: TGTGCCAGCAGTTTCAGAAGGCAGGCCACCGGGGAGCTGTTTTTT. Its protein product is CASSFRRQATGELFF.

The CDR3 nucleotides are TGCGCCAGCAGCTCAAAGGACAAACAGCCCCAGCATTTT. This translates into CASSSKDKQPQHF. The rearrangement uses TRBV5-1 and TRBJ1-5; a possible D gene is TRBD1 (5 bases). The length of the CDR3 is 13 residues. Germline assignment: CDR1 SGHRS and CDR2 YFSETQ. V dropped 3 bases and J dropped 7 bases, with 11 bases sitting between them. The whole variable domain, filled in from reference TRBV5-1 and TRBJ1-5, reads KAGVTQTPRYLIKTRGQQVTLSCSPISGHRSVSWYQQTPGQGLQFLFEYFSETQRNKGNFPGRFSGRQFSNSRSEMNVSTLELGDSALYLCASSSKDKQPQHFGDGTRLSIL.

This rearrangement joins TRBV2 to TRBJ2-3; TRBD1 matches at 9 bases. CDR1 is SNHLY and CDR2 is FYNNEI in the germline V gene. This CDR3 is built from 18 residues. With V trimmed by 2 bases and J by 5 bases, 14 bases remained unmatched. CDR3 protein: CASSELFRDRVVQDTQYF. The CDR3 nucleotides read TGTGCCAGCAGTGAACTTTTCCGGGACAGGGTTGTACAAGATACGCAGTATTTT.

The rearrangement uses TRBV28 and TRBJ2-7; possible D gene TRBD2, 6 bases. This CDR3 region has 13 residues. The ends were cut back, 6 bases at V and 4 bases at J, with 13 bases in the middle. CDR1 MDHEN and CDR2 SYDVKM come from the germline V gene. CDR3 amino acids: CASSPLGGYEQYF. CDR3 sequence (DNA): TGTGCCAGCAGCCCCCTCGGAGGGTACGAGCAGTACTTC.

The chain combines TRBV30 with TRBJ2-5; 8 bases match TRBD2. The V gene end was trimmed by 0 bases and the J gene end by 9 bases; junction bases not matched to a gene: 6. This CDR3 has 13 residues. Germline V gene data show CDR1 as GTSNPN and CDR2 as SVGIG (reference sequence). This CDR3 reads CAWSVAGAGSQYF. DNA of the CDR3: TGTGCCTGGAGTGTAGCGGGAGCGGGGTCCCAGTACTTC.

V gene TRBV13 combines with J gene TRBJ1-1; D might be TRBD1 (5 bases). Looked up from germline, CDR1 is PRHDT and CDR2 is FYEKMQ (reference sequence). The CDR3 is made up of 12 amino acids. V lost 0 bases, J lost 8 bases, and 7 bases lay in between. In DNA form, the CDR3 reads TGTGCCAGCAGCTTAGGCAACAGGGAAGCTTTCTTT. The encoded protein is CASSLGNREAFF.

The chain employs TRBV19 and TRBJ2-7; 13 nucleotides align to TRBD2. V shed 6 bases and J 5 bases; nucleotides not matched to a gene: 4. This CDR3 has 14 residues. Germline V CDR1 and CDR2: LNHDA, SQIVND (reference sequence). The chain's CDR3 is CASSGLAGVHEQYF. The DNA of the CDR3 is TGTGCCAGTAGCGGACTAGCGGGAGTCCACGAGCAGTACTTC.

The CDR3 protein is CSVLHQGGTDTQYF. The CDR3 DNA sequence: TGCAGCGTCCTACACCAGGGAGGGACAGATACGCAGTATTTT. The gene calls are TRBV29-1 and TRBJ2-3, with 7 bases matching TRBD2. Germline V gene data show CDR1 as SQVTM and CDR2 as ANQGSEA. V trimming: 6 bases; J trimming: 3 bases; junction bases outside the gene matches: 9. The CDR3 is 14 amino acids.

This chain uses TRBV7-2 with TRBJ1-2, with a weak D call TRBD1 (5 bases). CDR3 length: 15 residues. Germline CDR1 is SGHTA and CDR2 is FQGNSA. The germline V and J ends were trimmed by 7 bases and 4 bases, with 19 bases remaining between them. The CDR3 nucleotides read TGTGCCAGCACCTCTAGGGCGGGGACGATCTATGGCTACACCTTC. Encoded protein: CASTSRAGTIYGYTF.

V is TRBV7-2 and J is TRBJ1-5; D gene uncertain. Trimming cost V 1 base and J 3 bases, with 10 bases left between them. Germline lookup yields CDR1 SGHTA and CDR2 FQGNSA. This CDR3 is built from 15 residues. CDR3 protein: CASSLESQNNQPQHF. The CDR3 nucleotides are TGTGCCAGCAGCTTAGAATCACAGAACAATCAGCCCCAGCATTTT.

The rearrangement joins TRBV5-1 to TRBJ2-3, with 7 bases matching TRBD1. Trimming removed 4 bases from V and 4 bases from J; junction bases left unmatched: 6. The CDR3 runs 14 residues. Germline loops: CDR1 SGHRS, CDR2 YFSETQ. The chain's CDR3 is CASSQTGVADTQYF. The CDR3 DNA reads as TGCGCCAGCAGCCAAACAGGGGTGGCAGATACGCAGTATTTT.

The chain links TRBV24-1 to TRBJ2-3; TRBD2 agrees at 10 bases. Per germline, CDR1 KGHDR and CDR2 SFDVKD. V shed 5 bases and J 4 bases; nucleotides not matched to a gene: 8. This CDR3 is 16 amino acids long. CDR3 region: CATSGYLAGEADTQYF. CDR3 nucleotide sequence: TGTGCCACCAGTGGCTACCTAGCGGGAGAGGCAGATACGCAGTATTTT.